The source of this TCR beta chain is a study of spatial heterogeneity in lung cancer. Overall study context: For tumor regions, TCR transcript counts showed a strong correlation with a T cell module score derived from matched bulk RNA-seq.

CDR3 length equals 14 residues. MiXCR was run by TCRdb on the 5' RACE reads, yielding one entry per CDR3 protein. The profile covers about 14,000 distinct CDR3 sequences, with about 6% appearing a single time and roughly 11% taken by the ten largest. Time point defined: sample taken at primary tumor resection. The sample holds many counts of this clonotype. Antigen: not known. Broader study findings: Tumor mutation count correlated with how many alpha and beta TCRs expanded intratumorally.

The sample here was lung tumor tissue, taken at surgery. The receptor's source is a female donor with early-stage non-small cell lung cancer. The chain recombines TRBV21-1 with TRBJ2-7; whether TRBD1, the table's D call, matches the DNA was not checked. TRBV21-1 is reported as a pseudogene. The CDR3 DNA reads TGTGCCAGCAGCAAAAAAGACAGGGGGCACGAGCAGTACTTC. Its translation: CASSKKDRGHEQYF.